This TCR beta chain was profiled in a study of OX40 agonist ivuxolimab in advanced cancers. Study results and limitations: Clonal expansion was seen in CD4+ and CD8+ blood T cells by week 6 at 0.1 to 3.0 mg/kg. It was also the case that some nonresponders had low normalized T-cell clonal expansion.

With respect to this clone: As yet, its antigen is unknown.

With 7 bases removed from V and 4 bases from J, the gap between germline ends came to 11 bases. The CDR3 runs 13 residues. CDR1 is SGHRS, CDR2 YFSETQ, per germline. The table came from immunoSEQ multiplex PCR; TCRdb's copy has only in-frame clones and leaves some out. The data hold roughly 40,000 clones, with about 88% observed a single time. The V call is TRBV5-1, the J call TRBJ1-4, with D perhaps TRBD1 (5 bases). Here the sequenced sample was CD4+ or CD8+ T cells sorted from blood, taken in a trial of the OX40 agonist ivuxolimab. The origin of this receptor is an adult with an advanced solid tumor such as melanoma, head and neck, liver or kidney cancer. This CDR3 reads CASQGGDNEKLFF. In DNA form, the CDR3 reads TGCGCCAGCCAGGGAGGGGATAATGAAAAACTGTTTTTT.